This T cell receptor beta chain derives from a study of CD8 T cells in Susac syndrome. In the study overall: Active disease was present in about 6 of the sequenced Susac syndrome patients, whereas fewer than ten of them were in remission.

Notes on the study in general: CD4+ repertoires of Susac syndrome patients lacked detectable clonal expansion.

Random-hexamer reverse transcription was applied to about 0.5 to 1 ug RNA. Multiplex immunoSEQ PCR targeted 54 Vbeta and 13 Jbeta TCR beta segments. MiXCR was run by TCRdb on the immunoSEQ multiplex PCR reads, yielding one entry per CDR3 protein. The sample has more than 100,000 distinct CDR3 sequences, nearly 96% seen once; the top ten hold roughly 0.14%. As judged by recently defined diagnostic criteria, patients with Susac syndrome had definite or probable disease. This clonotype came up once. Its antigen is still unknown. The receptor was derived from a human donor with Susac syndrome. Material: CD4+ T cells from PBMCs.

CDR3 nucleotides: TGTGCCAGCTCACCACGGGCACTAGGGTACGAGCAGTACTTC. Protein product: CASSPRALGYEQYF. The chain links TRBV18 to TRBJ2-7; possibly TRBD2 for D (5 bases). Trimming took off 1 base at V and 4 bases at J, with 11 bases between the two ends. The CDR3 covers 14 residues. The germline gives CDR1 KGHSH, CDR2 LQKENI.